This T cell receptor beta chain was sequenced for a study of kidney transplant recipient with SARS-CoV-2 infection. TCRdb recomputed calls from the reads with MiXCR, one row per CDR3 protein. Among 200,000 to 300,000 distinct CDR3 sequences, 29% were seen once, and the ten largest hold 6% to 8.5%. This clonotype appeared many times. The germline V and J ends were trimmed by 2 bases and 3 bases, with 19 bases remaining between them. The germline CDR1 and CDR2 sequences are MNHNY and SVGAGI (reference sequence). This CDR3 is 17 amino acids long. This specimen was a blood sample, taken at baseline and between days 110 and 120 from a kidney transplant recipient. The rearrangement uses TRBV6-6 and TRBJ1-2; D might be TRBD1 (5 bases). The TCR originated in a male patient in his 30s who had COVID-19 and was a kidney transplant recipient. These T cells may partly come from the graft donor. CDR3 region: CASSYVSVGWDYYGYTF. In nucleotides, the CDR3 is TGTGCCAGCAGTTACGTCTCAGTAGGGTGGGACTACTATGGCTACACCTTC.